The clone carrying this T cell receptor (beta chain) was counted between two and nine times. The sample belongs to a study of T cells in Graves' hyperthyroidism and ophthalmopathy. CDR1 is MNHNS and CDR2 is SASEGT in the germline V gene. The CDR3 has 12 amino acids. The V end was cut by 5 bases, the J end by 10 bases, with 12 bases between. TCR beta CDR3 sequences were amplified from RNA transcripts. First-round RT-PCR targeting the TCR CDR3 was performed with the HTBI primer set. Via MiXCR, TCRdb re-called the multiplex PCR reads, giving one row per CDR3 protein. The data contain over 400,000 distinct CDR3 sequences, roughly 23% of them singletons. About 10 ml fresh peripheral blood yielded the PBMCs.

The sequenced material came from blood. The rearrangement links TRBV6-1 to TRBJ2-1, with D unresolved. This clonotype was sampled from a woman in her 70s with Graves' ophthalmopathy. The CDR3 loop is CASSFPKSEQFF. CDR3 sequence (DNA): TGTGCCAGCAGTTTCCCGAAGTCCGAGCAGTTCTTC.